This is a list of T cell receptor beta chains from one sample in a study of blood T cell repertoires in COVID-19. Sequencing was performed with immunoSEQ multiplex PCR; in TCRdb, only in-frame clones are kept and a portion is missing. The data hold approximately 300,000 clones, with 80% to 90% observed a single time. Sample: peripheral blood. These TCRs come from a woman in her forties or fifties with COVID-19, enrolled during active disease. The CDR3 runs from the conserved cysteine through the conserved F or W. Fields, in order: clone size, V gene, J gene, D gene, CDR3 DNA, CDR3 protein. D genes are given only for firm matches. Where a row states a size, it is once, few, many or the class of an expanded clone; other rows omit it.

clone_size: -
v_call: TRBV5-1
j_call: TRBJ2-3
d_call: -
cdr3_nt: TGCGCCAGCAGCTTGGATTGGGGGGGCGGTACGCAGTATTTT
cdr3_aa: CASSLDWGGGTQYF

clone_size: -
v_call: TRBV7-8
j_call: TRBJ1-1
d_call: TRBD1
cdr3_nt: TGTGCCAGCAGCCTAGGACAGGGCAACACTGAAGCTTTCTTT
cdr3_aa: CASSLGQGNTEAFF

clone_size: -
v_call: TRBV18
j_call: TRBJ1-1
d_call: -
cdr3_nt: TGTGCCAGCTCACCTCGGGAGGCCTACACTGAAGCTTTCTTT
cdr3_aa: CASSPREAYTEAFF

clone_size: once
v_call: TRBV23-1
j_call: TRBJ2-7
d_call: -
cdr3_nt: TGCGCCAGCACCCAAAGGCAAAGGGGGGGCGTCTCCCACGAGCAGTACTTC
cdr3_aa: CASTQRQRGGVSHEQYF

clone_size: few
v_call: TRBV19
j_call: TRBJ1-1
d_call: -
cdr3_nt: TGTGCCAGTAGTGTACAGGGACAGAACACTGAAGCTTTCTTT
cdr3_aa: CASSVQGQNTEAFF

clone_size: -
v_call: TRBV4-3
j_call: TRBJ2-2
d_call: TRBD1
cdr3_nt: TGCGCCAGCAGCCAAGTAACGCCCCCGGGACAGGGTTTGGCCGGGGAGCTGTTTTTT
cdr3_aa: CASSQVTPPGQGLAGELFF

clone_size: -
v_call: TRBV3-1/TRBV3-2
j_call: TRBJ2-5
d_call: -
cdr3_nt: TGTGCCAGCAGCGCCCGGGACTTAGGGGAGACCCAGTACTTC
cdr3_aa: CASSARDLGETQYF

clone_size: -
v_call: TRBV28
j_call: TRBJ1-1
d_call: -
cdr3_nt: TGTGCCAGCACCACAGGGATTTCTGAAGCTTTCTTT
cdr3_aa: CASTTGISEAFF

clone_size: -
v_call: TRBV19
j_call: TRBJ2-3
d_call: TRBD2
cdr3_nt: TGTGCCAGTAGTATAGGACCGGGGGGGCGGACAGATACGCAGTATTTT
cdr3_aa: CASSIGPGGRTDTQYF

clone_size: few
v_call: TRBV7-9
j_call: TRBJ1-1
d_call: -
cdr3_nt: TGTGCCAGCAGCTATGAGAGCTTATACACTGAAGCTTTCTTT
cdr3_aa: CASSYESLYTEAFF

clone_size: -
v_call: TRBV4-2
j_call: TRBJ2-4
d_call: TRBD2
cdr3_nt: TGTGCCAGCAGCCAAGATTCGAGCGGGAGGGCCTGGAACATTCAGTACTTC
cdr3_aa: CASSQDSSGRAWNIQYF

clone_size: -
v_call: TRBV2
j_call: TRBJ2-2
d_call: -
cdr3_nt: TGTGCCAGCGCCGGACTACGTATCACCGGGGAGCTGTTTTTT
cdr3_aa: CASAGLRITGELFF

clone_size: -
v_call: TRBV11-1
j_call: TRBJ1-1
d_call: -
cdr3_nt: TGTGCCAGCAGCTTAGGGCATAACACTGAAGCTTTCTTT
cdr3_aa: CASSLGHNTEAFF

clone_size: -
v_call: TRBV11-3
j_call: TRBJ1-2
d_call: TRBD1
cdr3_nt: TGTGCCAGCACACCGAACTGGGACAGCAACTATGGCTACACCTTC
cdr3_aa: CASTPNWDSNYGYTF

clone_size: -
v_call: TRBV7-2
j_call: TRBJ2-5
d_call: TRBD1
cdr3_nt: TGTGCCAGCAGCATACAGGGGGCTGGGGGGGAGACCCAGTACTTC
cdr3_aa: CASSIQGAGGETQYF

clone_size: -
v_call: TRBV6-5
j_call: TRBJ1-2
d_call: TRBD1
cdr3_nt: TGTGCCAGCAGTTTCCAGACAGGGAGAGACTATGGCTACACCTTC
cdr3_aa: CASSFQTGRDYGYTF

clone_size: -
v_call: TRBV5-8
j_call: TRBJ2-1
d_call: TRBD1
cdr3_nt: TGTGCCAGCAGCACGGGGACAGGGTTCGATGAGCAGTTCTTC
cdr3_aa: CASSTGTGFDEQFF

clone_size: -
v_call: TRBV27
j_call: TRBJ2-1
d_call: -
cdr3_nt: TGTGCCAGCAGTATTGGAGGGAGCTACAATGAGCAGTTCTTC
cdr3_aa: CASSIGGSYNEQFF

clone_size: -
v_call: TRBV10-3
j_call: TRBJ2-1
d_call: TRBD1
cdr3_nt: TGTGCCATCAGCCGGACAGGGGACTCCTACAATGAGCAGTTCTTC
cdr3_aa: CAISRTGDSYNEQFF

clone_size: -
v_call: TRBV27
j_call: TRBJ1-5
d_call: -
cdr3_nt: TGTGCCAGCAGTTTATCGGGACTGTTATACAATCAGCCCCAGCATTTT
cdr3_aa: CASSLSGLLYNQPQHF

clone_size: -
v_call: TRBV27
j_call: TRBJ1-1
d_call: -
cdr3_nt: TGTGCCAGCAGTGTAGGACAGTGGAACACTGAAGCTTTCTTT
cdr3_aa: CASSVGQWNTEAFF

clone_size: -
v_call: TRBV5-1
j_call: TRBJ2-5
d_call: TRBD1
cdr3_nt: TGCGCCAGCAGCTTCCGGACAGGGGGCCAAGAGACCCAGTACTTC
cdr3_aa: CASSFRTGGQETQYF

clone_size: -
v_call: TRBV11-3
j_call: TRBJ2-1
d_call: TRBD2
cdr3_nt: TGTGCCAGCATCTTAGGGACTAGCGGGAGCCCCTACAATGAGCAGTTCTTC
cdr3_aa: CASILGTSGSPYNEQFF

clone_size: few
v_call: TRBV2
j_call: TRBJ1-2
d_call: -
cdr3_nt: TGTGCCAGCAGTCGATTACAGACACCTGATGGCTACACCTTC
cdr3_aa: CASSRLQTPDGYTF

clone_size: -
v_call: TRBV19
j_call: TRBJ2-7
d_call: TRBD2
cdr3_nt: TGTGCCAGTAGTATTACGGGGGGGACTAGCGGGAGTTACGAGCAGTACTTC
cdr3_aa: CASSITGGTSGSYEQYF

clone_size: -
v_call: TRBV6-5
j_call: TRBJ1-6
d_call: TRBD1
cdr3_nt: TGTGCCAGCACCCCCGGGACAGGGAATTCACCCCTCCACTTT
cdr3_aa: CASTPGTGNSPLHF

clone_size: -
v_call: TRBV20-1
j_call: TRBJ2-2
d_call: -
cdr3_nt: TGCAGTGCTAGTTCGGGCTGGAGGACCGGGGAGCTGTTTTTT
cdr3_aa: CSASSGWRTGELFF

clone_size: -
v_call: TRBV3-1/TRBV3-2
j_call: TRBJ1-6
d_call: -
cdr3_nt: TGTGCCAGCGGGAGGGGAAATTCACCCCTCCACTTT
cdr3_aa: CASGRGNSPLHF

clone_size: -
v_call: TRBV19
j_call: TRBJ2-3
d_call: -
cdr3_nt: TGTGCCAGTAGTTTAGGCGAGCGCAGCACAGATACGCAGTATTTT
cdr3_aa: CASSLGERSTDTQYF

clone_size: once
v_call: TRBV30
j_call: TRBJ1-4
d_call: -
cdr3_nt: TGTGCCGGTAATTCGGGAATACTTAATGAAAAACTGTTTTTT
cdr3_aa: CAGNSGILNEKLFF

clone_size: -
v_call: TRBV19
j_call: TRBJ1-1
d_call: TRBD1
cdr3_nt: TGTGCCAGTAGTCCACGCCCGGACAGGGTCACTGAAGCTTTCTTT
cdr3_aa: CASSPRPDRVTEAFF

clone_size: -
v_call: TRBV5-1
j_call: TRBJ2-7
d_call: TRBD1
cdr3_nt: TGCGCCAGCAGCCCGGGACAGGGAGCCTACGAGCAGTACTTC
cdr3_aa: CASSPGQGAYEQYF

clone_size: -
v_call: TRBV3-1/TRBV3-2
j_call: TRBJ2-7
d_call: TRBD2
cdr3_nt: TGTGCCAGCAGCCGCGGACTAGCGGGAGTAGAGGTGCAGTACTTC
cdr3_aa: CASSRGLAGVEVQYF

clone_size: -
v_call: TRBV11-3
j_call: TRBJ2-1
d_call: TRBD2
cdr3_nt: TGTGCCAGCAGCTTAGTTGTCAGGACTAGCGGTAACAATGAGCAGTTCTTC
cdr3_aa: CASSLVVRTSGNNEQFF

clone_size: once
v_call: TRBV30
j_call: TRBJ2-1
d_call: -
cdr3_nt: TGTGCCTGGAGTCGTCTGGACTATGCCTCGTTCTTC
cdr3_aa: CAWSRLDYASFF

clone_size: -
v_call: TRBV7-2
j_call: TRBJ2-2
d_call: -
cdr3_nt: TGTGCCAGCAGCTTACTTAGGGGTACCGGGGAGCTGTTTTTT
cdr3_aa: CASSLLRGTGELFF

clone_size: -
v_call: TRBV5-5
j_call: TRBJ2-5
d_call: TRBD1
cdr3_nt: TGTGCCAGCAGGGGTACCGGGACAGCACAAGAGACCCAGTACTTC
cdr3_aa: CASRGTGTAQETQYF

clone_size: -
v_call: TRBV2
j_call: TRBJ2-5
d_call: -
cdr3_nt: TGTGCCAGCAGTGAGGGCCGAGAGACCCAGTACTTC
cdr3_aa: CASSEGRETQYF

clone_size: -
v_call: TRBV3-1/TRBV3-2
j_call: TRBJ1-5
d_call: TRBD1
cdr3_nt: TGTGCCAGCAGCCAAGAGGGGACAGGGGGCAATCAGCCCCAGCATTTT
cdr3_aa: CASSQEGTGGNQPQHF

clone_size: -
v_call: TRBV6-2/TRBV6-3
j_call: TRBJ1-1
d_call: -
cdr3_nt: TGTGCCAGCAGTTTCGTTCGGAGGGGCGTAGGGAACACTGAAGCTTTCTTT
cdr3_aa: CASSFVRRGVGNTEAFF

clone_size: -
v_call: TRBV27
j_call: TRBJ2-2
d_call: -
cdr3_nt: TGTGCCAGCAGTTTAGCGGGGGAGCTGTTTTTT
cdr3_aa: CASSLAGELFF

clone_size: few
v_call: TRBV24-1
j_call: TRBJ1-5
d_call: TRBD1
cdr3_nt: TGTGCCACCAGTGACGCAAATCAGGGGGACGGACAGCCCCAGCATTTT
cdr3_aa: CATSDANQGDGQPQHF

clone_size: few
v_call: TRBV5-1
j_call: TRBJ2-5
d_call: TRBD2
cdr3_nt: TGCGCCAGCACCTTAGCGGGAGGGTTCGAGACCCAGTACTTC
cdr3_aa: CASTLAGGFETQYF

clone_size: -
v_call: TRBV6-5
j_call: TRBJ1-4
d_call: -
cdr3_nt: TGTGCCAGCAGGGGACGGGGGACTGAGATTGAAAAACTGTTTTTT
cdr3_aa: CASRGRGTEIEKLFF

clone_size: -
v_call: TRBV24-1
j_call: TRBJ2-1
d_call: -
cdr3_nt: TGTGCCACCAGTGATTCGTGGATCCCGGGAAATGAGCAGTTCTTC
cdr3_aa: CATSDSWIPGNEQFF

clone_size: -
v_call: TRBV6-5
j_call: TRBJ1-3
d_call: TRBD1
cdr3_nt: TGTGCCAGCAGTTACGAGGGGGCGCGAGGAAACACCATATATTTT
cdr3_aa: CASSYEGARGNTIYF

clone_size: -
v_call: TRBV7-2
j_call: TRBJ2-7
d_call: -
cdr3_nt: TGTGCCAGCAGCTCAAACTACGAGCAGTACTTC
cdr3_aa: CASSSNYEQYF

clone_size: -
v_call: TRBV19
j_call: TRBJ1-5
d_call: -
cdr3_nt: TGTGCCAGTAGTATTCTTGGGGGGTATCAGCCCCAGCATTTT
cdr3_aa: CASSILGGYQPQHF

clone_size: -
v_call: TRBV6-6
j_call: TRBJ1-2
d_call: -
cdr3_nt: TGTGCCAGCAGTTACCCGGACCGACTAAACTATGGCTACACCTTC
cdr3_aa: CASSYPDRLNYGYTF

clone_size: -
v_call: TRBV19
j_call: TRBJ2-7
d_call: TRBD1
cdr3_nt: TGTGCCAGTAGTGTCGGGACAGCCGGCTGGGAGCAGTACTTC
cdr3_aa: CASSVGTAGWEQYF

clone_size: few
v_call: TRBV7-2
j_call: TRBJ1-2
d_call: TRBD1
cdr3_nt: TGTGCCAGCAGCTTGGACAGGGGGCGAGGCTACACCTTC
cdr3_aa: CASSLDRGRGYTF

clone_size: -
v_call: TRBV27
j_call: TRBJ2-7
d_call: TRBD2
cdr3_nt: TGTGCCAGCAGTTCTATATCCGGGACTAGCGGGAGTAGATGGCAGTACTTC
cdr3_aa: CASSSISGTSGSRWQYF

clone_size: -
v_call: TRBV25-1
j_call: TRBJ1-2
d_call: -
cdr3_nt: TGTGCCAGCAGTGAACGACAGTCGAGTGGCTACACCTTC
cdr3_aa: CASSERQSSGYTF

clone_size: -
v_call: TRBV15
j_call: TRBJ1-4
d_call: -
cdr3_nt: TGTGCCACCAGAGGGACAACTTCAACTAATGAAAAACTGTTTTTT
cdr3_aa: CATRGTTSTNEKLFF

clone_size: -
v_call: TRBV6-1
j_call: TRBJ2-7
d_call: -
cdr3_nt: TGTGCCAGCAGTGATAACGAGCAGTACTTC
cdr3_aa: CASSDNEQYF

clone_size: -
v_call: TRBV7-2
j_call: TRBJ1-5
d_call: -
cdr3_nt: TGTGCCAGCAGCTCTGGACAGTTTAGCAATCAGCCCCAGCATTTT
cdr3_aa: CASSSGQFSNQPQHF

clone_size: -
v_call: TRBV4-1
j_call: TRBJ2-2
d_call: -
cdr3_nt: TGCGCCAGCAGCCAAGCTTCCCACCGGGACACCTACACCGGGGAGCTGTTTTTT
cdr3_aa: CASSQASHRDTYTGELFF